The clone carrying this T cell receptor beta chain was observed a single time. Measured with immunoSEQ multiplex PCR; TCRdb has only the in-frame clones, and not every one. The sample records around 200,000 clones, approximately 85% being singletons. The sample belongs to a study of blood T cell repertoires in COVID-19. Study overall: From T cells, B-cell-depleted T cells, or PBMCs came the material, which was cDNA or gDNA.

Material for sequencing was peripheral blood. The clonotype comes from a human donor with active or convalescent COVID-19. The donor label of this sample is uncertain.

The CDR3 protein is CASSPRSGAWRYF. CDR3 nucleotide sequence: TGTGCCAGCAGTCCCCGGTCTGGGGCTTGGAGGTACTTC. V and J are TRBV28 and TRBJ2-7; a possible D gene is TRBD1 (5 bases). Germline assignment: CDR1 MDHEN and CDR2 SYDVKM. CDR3 length: 13 amino acids. V lost 5 bases to trimming and J lost 12 bases, with 20 bases between them.